This TCR beta chain is from a study of T cell changes during pregnancy in multiple sclerosis. Generated by immunoSEQ multiplex PCR, the TCRdb table keeps only in-frame clones and is missing some. This sample has around 65,000 clones, with roughly 90% found just once. Trimming stripped 2 bases from V and 2 bases from J, with 10 bases between. There are 15 residues in the CDR3. In germline, CDR1 is MNHNY, CDR2 SVGAGI (reference sequence). The chain links TRBV6-6 to TRBJ1-5; D unclear. This specimen consisted of peripheral blood, obtained in the second trimester of pregnancy. This receptor was identified in a female donor in good health, enrolled as a control in a pregnancy study. The CDR3 loop reads CASSYGWGGNQPQHF. As DNA, the CDR3 is TGTGCCAGCAGTTACGGTTGGGGAGGCAATCAGCCCCAGCATTTT.